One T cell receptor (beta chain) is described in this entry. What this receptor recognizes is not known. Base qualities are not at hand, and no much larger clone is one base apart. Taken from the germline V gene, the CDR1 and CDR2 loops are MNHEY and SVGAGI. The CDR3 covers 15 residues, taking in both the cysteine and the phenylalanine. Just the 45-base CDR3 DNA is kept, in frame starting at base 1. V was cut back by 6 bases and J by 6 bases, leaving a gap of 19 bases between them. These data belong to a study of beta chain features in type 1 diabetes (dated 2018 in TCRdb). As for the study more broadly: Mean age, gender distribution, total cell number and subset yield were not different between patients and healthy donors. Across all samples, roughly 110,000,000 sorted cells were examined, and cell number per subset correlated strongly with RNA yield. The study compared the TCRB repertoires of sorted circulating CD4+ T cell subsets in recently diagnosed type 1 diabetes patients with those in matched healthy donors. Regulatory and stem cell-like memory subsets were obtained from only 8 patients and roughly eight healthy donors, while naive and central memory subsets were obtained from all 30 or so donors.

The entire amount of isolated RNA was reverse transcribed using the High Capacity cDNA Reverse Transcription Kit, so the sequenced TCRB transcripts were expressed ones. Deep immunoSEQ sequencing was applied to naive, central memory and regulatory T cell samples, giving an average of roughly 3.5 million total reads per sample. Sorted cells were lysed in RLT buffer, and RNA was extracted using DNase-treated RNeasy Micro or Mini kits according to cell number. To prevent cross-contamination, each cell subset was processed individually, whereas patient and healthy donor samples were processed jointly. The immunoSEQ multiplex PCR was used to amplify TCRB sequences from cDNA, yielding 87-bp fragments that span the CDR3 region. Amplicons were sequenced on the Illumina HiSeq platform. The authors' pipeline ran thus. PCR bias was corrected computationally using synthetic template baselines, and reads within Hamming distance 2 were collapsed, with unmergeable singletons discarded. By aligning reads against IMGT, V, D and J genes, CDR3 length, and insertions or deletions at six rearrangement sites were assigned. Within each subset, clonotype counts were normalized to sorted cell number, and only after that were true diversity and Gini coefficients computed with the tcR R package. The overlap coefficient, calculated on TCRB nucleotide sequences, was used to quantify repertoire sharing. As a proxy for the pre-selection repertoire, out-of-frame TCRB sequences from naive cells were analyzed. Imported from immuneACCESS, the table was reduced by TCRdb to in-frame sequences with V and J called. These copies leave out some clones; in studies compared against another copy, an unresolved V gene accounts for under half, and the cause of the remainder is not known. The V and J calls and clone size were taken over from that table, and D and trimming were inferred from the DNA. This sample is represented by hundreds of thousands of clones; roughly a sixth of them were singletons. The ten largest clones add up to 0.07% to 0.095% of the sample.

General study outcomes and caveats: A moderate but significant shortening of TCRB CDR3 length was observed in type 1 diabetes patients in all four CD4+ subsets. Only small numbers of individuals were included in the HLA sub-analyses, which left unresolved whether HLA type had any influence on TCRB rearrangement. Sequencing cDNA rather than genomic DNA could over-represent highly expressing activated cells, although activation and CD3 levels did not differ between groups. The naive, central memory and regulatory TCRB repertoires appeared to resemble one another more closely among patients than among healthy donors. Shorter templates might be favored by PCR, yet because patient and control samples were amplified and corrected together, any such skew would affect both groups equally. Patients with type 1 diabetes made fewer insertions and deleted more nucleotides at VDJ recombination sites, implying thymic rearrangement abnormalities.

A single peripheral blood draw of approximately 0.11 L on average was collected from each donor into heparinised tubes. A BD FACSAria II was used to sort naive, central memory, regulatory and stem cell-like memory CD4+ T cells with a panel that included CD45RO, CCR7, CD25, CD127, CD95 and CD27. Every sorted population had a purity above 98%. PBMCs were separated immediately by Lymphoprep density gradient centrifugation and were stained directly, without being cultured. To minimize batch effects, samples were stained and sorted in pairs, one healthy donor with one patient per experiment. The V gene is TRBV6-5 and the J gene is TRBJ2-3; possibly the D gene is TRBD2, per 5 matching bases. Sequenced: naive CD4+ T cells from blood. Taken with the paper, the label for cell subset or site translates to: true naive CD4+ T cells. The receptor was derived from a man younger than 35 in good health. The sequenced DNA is TGTGCCAGCAGGAGGGTCCCTTCGATCGTGGATACGCAGTATTTT. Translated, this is CASRRVPSIVDTQYF.